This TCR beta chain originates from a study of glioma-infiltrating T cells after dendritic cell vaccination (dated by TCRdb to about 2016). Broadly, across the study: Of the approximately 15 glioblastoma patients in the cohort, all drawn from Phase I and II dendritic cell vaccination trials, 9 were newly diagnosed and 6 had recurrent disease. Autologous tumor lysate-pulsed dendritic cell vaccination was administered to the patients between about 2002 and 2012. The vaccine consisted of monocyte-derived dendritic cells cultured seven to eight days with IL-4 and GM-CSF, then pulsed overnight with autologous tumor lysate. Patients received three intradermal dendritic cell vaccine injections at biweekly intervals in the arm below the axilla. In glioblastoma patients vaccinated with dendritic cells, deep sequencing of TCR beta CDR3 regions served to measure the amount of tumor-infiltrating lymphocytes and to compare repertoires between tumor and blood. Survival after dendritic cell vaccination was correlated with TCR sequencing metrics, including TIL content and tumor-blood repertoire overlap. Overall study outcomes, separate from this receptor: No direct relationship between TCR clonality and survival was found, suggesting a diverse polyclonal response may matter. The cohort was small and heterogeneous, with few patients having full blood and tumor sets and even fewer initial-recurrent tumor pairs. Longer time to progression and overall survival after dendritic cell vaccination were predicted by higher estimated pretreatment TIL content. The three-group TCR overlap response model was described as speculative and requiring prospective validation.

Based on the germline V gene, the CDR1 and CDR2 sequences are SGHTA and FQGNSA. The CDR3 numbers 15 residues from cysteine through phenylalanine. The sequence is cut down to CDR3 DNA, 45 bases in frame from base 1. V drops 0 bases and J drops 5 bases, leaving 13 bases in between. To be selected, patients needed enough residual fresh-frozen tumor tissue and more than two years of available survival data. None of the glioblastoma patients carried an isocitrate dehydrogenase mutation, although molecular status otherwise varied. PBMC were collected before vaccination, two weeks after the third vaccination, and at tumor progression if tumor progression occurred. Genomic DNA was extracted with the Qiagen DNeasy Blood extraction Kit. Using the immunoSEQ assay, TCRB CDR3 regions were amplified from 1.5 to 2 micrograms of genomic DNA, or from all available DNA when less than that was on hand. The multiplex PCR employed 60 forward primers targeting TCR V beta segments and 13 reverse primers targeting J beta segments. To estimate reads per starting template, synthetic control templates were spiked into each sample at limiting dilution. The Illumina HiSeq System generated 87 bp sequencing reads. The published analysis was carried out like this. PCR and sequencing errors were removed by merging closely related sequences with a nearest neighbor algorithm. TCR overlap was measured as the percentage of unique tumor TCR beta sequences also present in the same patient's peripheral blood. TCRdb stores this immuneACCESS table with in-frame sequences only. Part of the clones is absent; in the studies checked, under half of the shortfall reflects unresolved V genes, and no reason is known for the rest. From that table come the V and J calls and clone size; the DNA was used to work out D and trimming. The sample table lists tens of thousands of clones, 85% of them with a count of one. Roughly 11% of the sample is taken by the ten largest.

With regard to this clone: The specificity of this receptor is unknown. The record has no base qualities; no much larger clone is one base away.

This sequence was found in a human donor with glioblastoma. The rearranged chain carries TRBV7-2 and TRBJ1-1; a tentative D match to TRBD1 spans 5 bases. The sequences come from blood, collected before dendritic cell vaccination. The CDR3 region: CASSLALREGTEAFF. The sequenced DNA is TGTGCCAGCAGCTTAGCTCTTAGGGAGGGGACTGAAGCTTTCTTT. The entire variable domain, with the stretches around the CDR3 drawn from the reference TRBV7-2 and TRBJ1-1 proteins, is GAGVSQSPSNKVTEKGKDVELRCDPISGHTALYWYRQSLGQGLEFLIYFQGNSAPDKSGLPSDRFSAERTGGSVSTLTIQRTQQEDSAVYLCASSLALREGTEAFFGQGTRLTVV.